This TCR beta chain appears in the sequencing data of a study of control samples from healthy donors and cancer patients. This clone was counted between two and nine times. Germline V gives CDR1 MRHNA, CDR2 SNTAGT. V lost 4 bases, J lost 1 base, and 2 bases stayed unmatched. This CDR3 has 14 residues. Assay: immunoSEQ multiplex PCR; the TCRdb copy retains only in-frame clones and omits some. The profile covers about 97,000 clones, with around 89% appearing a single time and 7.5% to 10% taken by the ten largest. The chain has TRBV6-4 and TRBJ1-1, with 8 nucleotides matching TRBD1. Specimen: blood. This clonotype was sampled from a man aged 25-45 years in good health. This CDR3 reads CASSAGTGNTEAFF. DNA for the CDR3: TGTGCCAGCAGTGCCGGGACAGGGAACACTGAAGCTTTCTTT.